The 31 T cell receptor beta chains below come from one sample, sequenced in a study of blood T cells in healthy people across ages. A sample-barcoded 5' primer and a J-beta primer mix were used in a second PCR of about 6 to 11 cycles. TCRdb reprocessed the 5' RACE reads via MiXCR and lists one record per CDR3 protein. The sample has roughly 700,000 distinct CDR3 sequences; roughly 25% are singletons. This sample was also put to use in a study of T cells of mothers and their children.

The sample taken for sequencing was blood. The source is a boy under 18 in good health.

The gene calls are TRBV21-1 and TRBJ2-3; no DNA check was done on the table's D call, TRBD2. TRBV21-1 is a known pseudogene. The CDR3 totals 20 residues. Here the CDR3 reads CASSKAQGGARSGITDTQYF. The CDR3, as DNA: TGTGCCAGCAGCAAAGCGCAGGGAGGAGCGCGGAGTGGGATAACAGATACGCAGTATTTT.

This clonotype occurred a few times. The chain carries TRBV7-9 and TRBJ1-3; D is possibly TRBD1 (5 bases). The CDR3 loop spans 17 amino acids. Germline CDR1 reads SEHNR; CDR2 reads FQNEAQ (reference sequence). V was cut by 6 bases and J by 3 bases, with 21 bases left in between. DNA of the CDR3: TGTGCCAGCAGTCCTAACTCCGGGACCCCCGGTGGAAACACCATATATTTT. Amino acid sequence: CASSPNSGTPGGNTIYF.

This clonotype came up once. The chain joins TRBV7-8 to TRBJ1-1; D is uncertain. The CDR3 extends over 16 amino acids. Trimming cost V 2 bases and J 0 bases, with 13 bases left between them. Germline CDR1 is SGHVS and CDR2 is FQNEAQ. The CDR3 sequence: CASSLLEGWVNTEAFF. As DNA, the CDR3 is TGTGCCAGCAGCTTATTGGAGGGTTGGGTGAACACTGAAGCTTTCTTT.

There are a few counts of this clonotype. This rearrangement joins TRBV7-2 to TRBJ2-3; no clear D gene. The CDR3 is 14 residues long. Germline V lookup: CDR1 SGHTA, CDR2 FQGNSA. The germline V and J ends were trimmed by 3 bases and 0 bases, with 7 bases remaining between them. CDR3 protein: CASSLFTSTDTQYF. The CDR3 DNA reads TGTGCCAGCAGCTTGTTCACTAGCACAGATACGCAGTATTTT. The full variable domain, with the rest looked up from reference TRBV7-2 and TRBJ2-3, is GAGVSQSPSNKVTEKGKDVELRCDPISGHTALYWYRQSLGQGLEFLIYFQGNSAPDKSGLPSDRFSAERTGGSVSTLTIQRTQQEDSAVYLCASSLFTSTDTQYFGPGTRLTVL.

The chain links TRBV28 to TRBJ2-1; 11 bases fit TRBD2. The CDR3 sequence is 17 residues long. Germline CDR1 MDHEN, CDR2 SYDVKM. V gave up 1 base and J gave up 5 bases; unmatched junction bases: 7. As DNA, the CDR3 is TGTGCCAGCAGTTTATCCCTCGTAGCGGGAGGGGACAATGAGCAGTTCTTC. Translated: CASSLSLVAGGDNEQFF.

The chain couples TRBV3-1 to TRBJ1-1, with D unclear. Germline values: CDR1 LGHDT, CDR2 YNNKEL (reference sequence). Trimming took off 1 base at V and 4 bases at J, with 7 bases between the two ends. The CDR3 runs to 13 residues. This CDR3 reads CASSQVGSTEAFF. CDR3 nucleotides: TGTGCCAGCAGCCAAGTCGGGTCCACTGAAGCTTTCTTT.

The CDR3 spells CASSLEVSGVSYEQYF. CDR3 sequence (DNA): TGCGCCAGCAGCTTGGAGGTTAGTGGGGTTTCCTACGAGCAGTACTTC. The chain joins TRBV5-1 to TRBJ2-7, with D unclear. The V gene lost 0 bases and the J gene lost 1 base, with 14 bases spanning the gap. This CDR3 comprises 16 residues. The germline V gene encodes CDR1 SGHRS and CDR2 YFSETQ. Using reference TRBV5-1 and TRBJ2-7 for the parts outside the CDR3, the full variable domain is KAGVTQTPRYLIKTRGQQVTLSCSPISGHRSVSWYQQTPGQGLQFLFEYFSETQRNKGNFPGRFSGRQFSNSRSEMNVSTLELGDSALYLCASSLEVSGVSYEQYFGPGTRLTVT.

In this sample, this clonotype turned up many times. The genes are TRBV20-1 and TRBJ2-7, with D unresolved. Trimming removed 0 bases from V and 2 bases from J, with 8 bases in between. The CDR3 has 13 residues. Germline V lookup: CDR1 DFQATT, CDR2 SNEGSKA (reference sequence). The CDR3 nucleotides read TGCAGTGCTAGAGATCGGGCAACCTACGAGCAGTACTTC. The encoded protein is CSARDRATYEQYF.

The chain combines TRBV3-1 with TRBJ2-1, with 10 nucleotides matching TRBD1. Trimming at V came to 7 bases and at J to 8 bases, leaving 8 bases not matched to a gene. This CDR3 is 14 amino acids long. Looked up from germline, CDR1 is LGHDT and CDR2 is YNNKEL (reference sequence). CDR3 sequence: CASIQRQGADEQFF. The DNA for the CDR3 is TGTGCCAGCATTCAACGACAGGGGGCAGATGAGCAGTTCTTC.

There are a few counts of this clonotype. This chain joins TRBV12-3 or TRBV12-4 and TRBJ2-1; TRBD1 or TRBD2 may be the D gene (5 bases each). The J call may be mistaken, given a closer DNA end match to TRBJ2-7. The CDR3 has 15 residues. CDR3 sequence: CASRSGTFSSYEQYF. Here the CDR3 DNA reads TGTGCCAGCAGGTCCGGGACCTTTAGCTCCTACGAGCAGTACTTC.

In this sample, this clonotype turned up once. The V and J genes are TRBV4-3 and TRBJ2-7; 11 nucleotides match TRBD1. The germline V gene has CDR1 LGHNA and CDR2 YSLEER. After removal of 0 bases from V and 3 bases from J, the junction contained 4 bases not matched to a gene. The CDR3 extends over 16 amino acids. The CDR3 region is CASSQDSGTGGYEQYF. The CDR3 region has the DNA TGCGCCAGCAGCCAAGATTCCGGGACAGGGGGCTACGAGCAGTACTTC.

CDR3: CSVEGSTGTQYF. The CDR3 nucleotides are TGCAGCGTTGAAGGCTCCACGGGGACCCAGTACTTC. The chain uses TRBV29-1 and TRBJ2-5; D call uncertain. V lost 1 base to trimming and J lost 7 bases, with 10 bases between them. Germline V lookup: CDR1 SQVTM, CDR2 ANQGSEA. The CDR3 loop spans 12 amino acids.

The chain is built from TRBV7-2 and TRBJ2-2; 9 bases match TRBD2. Trimming took 6 bases from V and 0 from J; bases not matched to a gene: 2. CDR3 length equals 15 residues. The germline CDR1 and CDR2 sequences are SGHTA and FQGNSA. CDR3 loop: CASRRTSANTGELFF. The DNA of the CDR3 is TGTGCCAGCAGAAGGACTAGCGCGAACACCGGGGAGCTGTTTTTT.

A few counts support this clonotype. The chain couples TRBV4-2 to TRBJ2-7, with D possibly called TRBD1 or TRBD2 (5 bases each). Germline V gene sequence: CDR1 LGHNA, CDR2 YNFKEQ. CDR3 length: 13 residues. V was pared by 0 bases and J by 10 bases, with 13 bases between. Written as DNA, the CDR3 is TGTGCCAGCAGCCAAGATATATTGGGGGACCAGTACTTC. It is translated as CASSQDILGDQYF.

This clonotype was seen more than once but under ten times. The rearrangement joins TRBV20-1 to TRBJ2-7; the match to TRBD2 covers 12 bases. V shed 5 bases and J 2 bases; nucleotides not matched to a gene: 4. The CDR3 length is 14 residues. The germline gives CDR1 DFQATT, CDR2 SNEGSKA (reference sequence). This CDR3 is CSAQLAGGPYEQYF. Here the CDR3 DNA reads TGCAGTGCTCAACTAGCGGGAGGTCCCTACGAGCAGTACTTC.

The chain has TRBV24-1 and TRBJ2-1, with TRBD2 identical over 9 bases. Germline lookup yields CDR1 KGHDR and CDR2 SFDVKD. This CDR3 is built from 15 residues. V was clipped by 3 bases and J by 7 bases; unmatched bases: 6. The CDR3 DNA reads as TGTGCCACCAGTGATGTTCTAGCGGGAAGGAATGAGCAGTTCTTC. It translates to CATSDVLAGRNEQFF.

This clonotype was counted a few times. Compared with germline, one end of the junction differs, possibly owing to a read error. J is TRBJ2-7 and V is TRBV25-1, with a possible D match to TRBD1 (6 bases). The CDR3 length is 12 residues. Looked up from germline, CDR1 is MGHDK and CDR2 is SYGVNS. DNA for the CDR3: TGTGCCAGCGGTACTGGGGGCCCGCAGAAGGACTTC. It yields the protein CASGTGGPQKDF.

J is TRBJ2-2 and V is TRBV29-1; D is unclear. The CDR3 is 12 residues long. V lost 0 bases, J lost 4 bases, and 3 bases lay in between. Germline CDR1 and CDR2: SQVTM and ANQGSEA. CDR3 region: CSVEDLTGELFF. The CDR3 DNA follows: TGCAGCGTTGAAGACCTCACCGGGGAGCTGTTTTTT.

In its sample, this clonotype was seen a few times. The chain uses TRBV5-6 and TRBJ1-3; TRBD1 might be the D (5 bases). The length of the CDR3 is 16 residues. Germline V gene sequence: CDR1 SGHDT, CDR2 YYEEEE. V shed 4 bases and J shed 4 bases, with 18 bases lying between them. CDR3 sequence (DNA): TGTGCCAGCAGCCTGGGACGTCGGGGATCCGGAAACACCATATATTTT. It yields the protein CASSLGRRGSGNTIYF.

This clonotype came up a few times. The CDR3 DNA sequence: TGTGCCATCAGAGGGTCAGATACGCAGTATTTT. Protein sequence: CAIRGSDTQYF. V gene TRBV10-3 combines with J gene TRBJ2-3; no clear D. The V end lost 6 bases, the J end lost 4 bases, and 5 bases lay between the germline ends. This CDR3 has 11 amino acids. Per the germline V gene, CDR1 is ENHRY and CDR2 is SYGVKD.

This chain uses TRBV4-1 with TRBJ2-7; TRBD1 or TRBD2 may be the D gene (6 bases each). Looked up from germline, CDR1 is MGHRA and CDR2 is YSYEKL. The length of the CDR3 is 17 residues. Trimming left V 3 bases short and J 4 bases short, with 22 bases between. In DNA, the CDR3 is TGCGCCAGCAGCCAGACATTTACAGGGACTTTTGGGTACGAGCAGTACTTC. This codes for CASSQTFTGTFGYEQYF.

The sample holds many counts of this clonotype. The V and J genes are TRBV7-9 and TRBJ2-6, with D tentatively TRBD2 (5 bases). Germline loops: CDR1 SEHNR, CDR2 FQNEAQ (reference sequence). Between the trimmed V and J ends, which lost 3 bases and 3 bases, there was a span of 9 bases. This CDR3 is built from 15 residues. The CDR3 region is CASSFISGGANVLTF. In DNA form, the CDR3 reads TGTGCCAGCAGCTTCATCAGCGGTGGGGCCAACGTCCTGACTTTC.

Worth noting for this clonotype: The junction does not match germline at one end; this may be a read error. The chain couples TRBV2 to TRBJ2-4, with D maybe TRBD1 (5 bases). Per germline, CDR1 SNHLY and CDR2 FYNNEI. The CDR3 length is 15 residues. The CDR3 nucleotides read TGTGCCAGCGGTGAAGGGCAGGGCGGCAAAAACATTCAGTACTTC. Its translation is CASGEGQGGKNIQYF.

This chain uses TRBV4-1 with TRBJ1-4, with D possibly being TRBD1 (6 bases). V was pared by 4 bases and J by 5 bases, with 11 bases between. The germline CDR1 and CDR2 sequences are MGHRA and YSYEKL. The CDR3 covers 14 residues. The CDR3 sequence: CASSPPQGNEKLFF. Written as DNA, the CDR3 is TGCGCCAGCAGCCCACCACAGGGAAATGAAAAACTGTTTTTT.

This chain connects TRBV12-3 or TRBV12-4 to TRBJ2-5, with D unclear. The assigned J gene may be wrong: the sequence end matches TRBJ2-7 better. The CDR3 length is 15 residues. In DNA, the CDR3 is TGTGCCAGCAGTTTGGCCGGCATTAAGTCCTACGAGCAGTACTTC. Residues: CASSLAGIKSYEQYF.

This clonotype was seen more than once but under ten times. The chain uses TRBV29-1 and TRBJ1-1, with a possible D match to TRBD1 (5 bases). With 1 base removed from V and 4 bases from J, the gap between germline ends came to 7 bases. The CDR3 consists of 12 residues. From germline, CDR1 is SQVTM and CDR2 ANQGSEA. The chain's CDR3 is CSVEGGPTEAFF. The CDR3 bases are TGCAGCGTTGAAGGGGGCCCCACTGAAGCTTTCTTT. The variable domain in full, with the rest retrieved from reference TRBV29-1 and TRBJ1-1, is SAVISQKPSRDICQRGTSLTIQCQVDSQVTMMFWYRQQPGQSLTLIATANQGSEATYESGFVIDKFPISRPNLTFSTLTVSNMSPEDSSIYLCSVEGGPTEAFFGQGTRLTVV.

This chain uses TRBV20-1 with TRBJ2-5; D is undetermined. The CDR3 consists of 13 residues. V was pared by 6 bases and J by 5 bases, with 16 bases between. Per germline, CDR1 DFQATT and CDR2 SNEGSKA (reference sequence). The CDR3 coding sequence is TGCAGTGCCTTTCCTCTAGGACGGGAGACCCAGTACTTC. Translated: CSAFPLGRETQYF.

This clonotype was counted between two and nine times. The chain uses TRBV5-1 and TRBJ2-7, with D maybe TRBD1 (5 bases). Germline CDR1 is SGHRS and CDR2 is YFSETQ. The V end was cut by 0 bases, the J end by 6 bases, with 10 bases between. The CDR3 is 13 residues long. The CDR3: CASSLGQSREQYF. The CDR3 DNA reads as TGCGCCAGCAGCTTGGGACAGTCGCGCGAGCAGTACTTC.

This chain connects TRBV24-1 to TRBJ1-2; TRBD1 aligns across 7 bases. V shed 3 bases, J shed 3 bases, and the junction held 6 bases outside the gene matches. Germline CDR1 reads KGHDR; CDR2 reads SFDVKD. CDR3 length equals 15 residues. The CDR3 loop is CATSDGPGGDYGYTF. CDR3 sequence (DNA): TGTGCCACCAGTGATGGTCCAGGGGGGGACTATGGCTACACCTTC.

This sequence joins TRBV9 and TRBJ1-2, with 7 bases fitting TRBD1. CDR1 is SGDLS, CDR2 YYNGEE, per germline. The J segment lost 2 bases and the V segment lost 3 bases, leaving 7 bases of the junction unmatched. The CDR3 has 15 amino acids. The CDR3, as DNA: TGTGCCAGCAGCGCCGAGGGGGACAGAAACTATGGCTACACCTTC. Its protein product is CASSAEGDRNYGYTF.

This clonotype has just a few counts. The chain is built from TRBV25-1 and TRBJ2-5; 9 bases match TRBD1. This CDR3 contains 15 residues. The V gene's germline CDR1 is MGHDK and CDR2 SYGVNS. The junction had 8 bases not matched to a gene; V was cut back by 7 bases and J by 2 bases. The CDR3 DNA reads as TGTGCCAGCAACCCCCGGGGACAGGGTCAAGAGACCCAGTACTTC. Amino acids: CASNPRGQGQETQYF. The full variable domain, in which reference TRBV25-1 and TRBJ2-5 provide the parts outside the CDR3, is EADIYQTPRYLVIGTGKKITLECSQTMGHDKMYWYQQDPGMELHLIHYSYGVNSTEKGDLSSESTVSRIRTEHFPLTLESARPSHTSQYLCASNPRGQGQETQYFGPGTRLLVL.